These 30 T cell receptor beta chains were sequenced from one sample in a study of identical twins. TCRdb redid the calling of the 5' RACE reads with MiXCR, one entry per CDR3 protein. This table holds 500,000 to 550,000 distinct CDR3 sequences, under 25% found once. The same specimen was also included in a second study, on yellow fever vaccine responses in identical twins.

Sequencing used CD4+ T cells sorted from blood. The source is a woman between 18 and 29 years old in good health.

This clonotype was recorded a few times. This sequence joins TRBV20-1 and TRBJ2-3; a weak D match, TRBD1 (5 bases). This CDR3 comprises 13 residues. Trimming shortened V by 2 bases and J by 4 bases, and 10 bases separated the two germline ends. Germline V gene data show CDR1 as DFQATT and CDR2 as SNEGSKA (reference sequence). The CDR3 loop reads CSARSSGPDTQYF. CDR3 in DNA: TGCAGTGCTAGATCCTCAGGGCCAGATACGCAGTATTTT.

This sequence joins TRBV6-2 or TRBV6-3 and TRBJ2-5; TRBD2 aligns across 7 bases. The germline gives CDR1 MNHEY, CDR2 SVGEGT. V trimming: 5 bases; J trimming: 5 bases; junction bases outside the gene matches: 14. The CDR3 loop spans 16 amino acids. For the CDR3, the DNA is TGTGCCAGCAGTACCGGAATCGGGACTACCGGGGAGACCCAGTACTTC. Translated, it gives CASSTGIGTTGETQYF.

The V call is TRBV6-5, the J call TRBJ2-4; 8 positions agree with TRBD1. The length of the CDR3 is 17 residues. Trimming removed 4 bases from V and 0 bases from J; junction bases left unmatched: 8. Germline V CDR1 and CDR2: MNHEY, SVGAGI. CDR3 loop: CASSSGQDNLAKNIQYF. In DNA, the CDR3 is TGTGCCAGCAGTTCGGGACAGGACAACTTAGCCAAAAACATTCAGTACTTC.

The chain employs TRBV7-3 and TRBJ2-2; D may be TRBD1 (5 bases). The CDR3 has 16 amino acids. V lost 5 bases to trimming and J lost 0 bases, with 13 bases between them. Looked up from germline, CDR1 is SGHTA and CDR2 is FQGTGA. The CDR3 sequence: CASSPAWGANTGELFF. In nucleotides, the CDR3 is TGTGCCAGCAGCCCCGCGTGGGGCGCGAACACCGGGGAGCTGTTTTTT. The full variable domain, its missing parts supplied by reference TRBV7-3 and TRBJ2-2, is GAGVSQTPSNKVTEKGKYVELRCDPISGHTALYWYRQSLGQGPEFLIYFQGTGAADDSGLPNDRFFAVRPEGSVSTLKIQRTERGDSAVYLCASSPAWGANTGELFFGEGSRLTVL.

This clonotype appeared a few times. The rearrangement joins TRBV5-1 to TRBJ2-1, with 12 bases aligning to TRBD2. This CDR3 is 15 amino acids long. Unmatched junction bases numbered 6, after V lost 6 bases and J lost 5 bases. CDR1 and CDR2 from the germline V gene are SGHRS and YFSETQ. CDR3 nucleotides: TGCGCCAGCACCCTAGCGGGGGGGCCCCACAATGAGCAGTTCTTC. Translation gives CASTLAGGPHNEQFF.

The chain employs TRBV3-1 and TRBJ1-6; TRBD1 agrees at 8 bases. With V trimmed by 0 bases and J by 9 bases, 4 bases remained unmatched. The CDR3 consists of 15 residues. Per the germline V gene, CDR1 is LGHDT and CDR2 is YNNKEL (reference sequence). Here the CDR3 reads CASSQDQQGVSPLHF. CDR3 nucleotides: TGTGCCAGCAGCCAAGATCAACAGGGGGTTTCACCCCTCCACTTT.

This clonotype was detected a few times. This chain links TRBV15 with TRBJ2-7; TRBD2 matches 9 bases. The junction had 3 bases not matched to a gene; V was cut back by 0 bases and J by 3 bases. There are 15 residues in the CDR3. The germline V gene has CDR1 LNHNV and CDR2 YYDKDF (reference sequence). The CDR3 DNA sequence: TGTGCCACCAGCAGAGATCTAGCGGGAAGCTACGAGCAGTACTTC. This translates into CATSRDLAGSYEQYF.

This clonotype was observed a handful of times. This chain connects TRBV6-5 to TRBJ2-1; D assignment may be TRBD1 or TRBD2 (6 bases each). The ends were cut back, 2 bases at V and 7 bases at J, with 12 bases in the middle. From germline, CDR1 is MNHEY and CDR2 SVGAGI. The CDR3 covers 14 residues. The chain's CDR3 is CASSYVGGPNEQFF. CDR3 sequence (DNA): TGTGCCAGCAGTTACGTTGGGGGGCCGAATGAGCAGTTCTTC.

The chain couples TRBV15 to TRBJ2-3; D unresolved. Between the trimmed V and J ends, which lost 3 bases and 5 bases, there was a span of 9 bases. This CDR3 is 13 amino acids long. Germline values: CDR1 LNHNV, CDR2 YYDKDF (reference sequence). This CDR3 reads CATSRNHGDTQYF. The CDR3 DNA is TGTGCCACCAGCAGGAATCATGGAGATACGCAGTATTTT.

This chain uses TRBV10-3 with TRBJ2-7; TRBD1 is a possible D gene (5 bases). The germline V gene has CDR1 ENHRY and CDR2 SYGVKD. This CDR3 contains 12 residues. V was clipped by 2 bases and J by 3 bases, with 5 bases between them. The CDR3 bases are TGTGCCATCAGTGAGGACAGCTACGAGCAGTACGTC. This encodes CAISEDSYEQYV.

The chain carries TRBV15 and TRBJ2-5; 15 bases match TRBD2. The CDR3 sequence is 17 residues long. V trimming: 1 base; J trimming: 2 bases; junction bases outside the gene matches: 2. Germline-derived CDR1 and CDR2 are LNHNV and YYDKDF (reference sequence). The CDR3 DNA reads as TGTGCCACCAGCAGAGGCGGGACTAGCGGGAGGCAAGAGACCCAGTACTTC. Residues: CATSRGGTSGRQETQYF.

CDR3 sequence (DNA): TGTGCCAGCAGTTACTCCGAAGCCTACGAGCAGTACTTC. It translates to CASSYSEAYEQYF. The chain has TRBV6-6 and TRBJ2-7; D ambiguous. Germline loops: CDR1 MNHNY, CDR2 SVGAGI (reference sequence). V dropped 0 bases and J dropped 2 bases, with 5 bases sitting between them. There are 13 residues in the CDR3.

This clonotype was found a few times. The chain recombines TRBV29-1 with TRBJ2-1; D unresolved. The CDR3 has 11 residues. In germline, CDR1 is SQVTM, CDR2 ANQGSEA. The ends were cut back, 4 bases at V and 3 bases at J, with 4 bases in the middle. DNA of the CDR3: TGCAGCGTTGGGGTCTACAATGAGCAGTTCTTC. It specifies CSVGVYNEQFF.

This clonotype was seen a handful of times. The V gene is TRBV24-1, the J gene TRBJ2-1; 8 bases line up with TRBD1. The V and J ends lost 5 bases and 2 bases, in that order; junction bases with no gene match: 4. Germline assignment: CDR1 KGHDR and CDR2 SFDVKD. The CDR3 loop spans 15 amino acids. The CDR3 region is CATSGGQATYNEQFF. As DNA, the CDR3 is TGTGCCACCAGTGGGGGACAGGCAACCTACAATGAGCAGTTCTTC.

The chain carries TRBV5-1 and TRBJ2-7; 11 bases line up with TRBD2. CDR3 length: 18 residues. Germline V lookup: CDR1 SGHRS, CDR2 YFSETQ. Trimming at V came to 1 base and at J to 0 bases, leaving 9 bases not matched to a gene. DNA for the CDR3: TGCGCCAGCAGCTTGACTAGCGGGAGAAACGGCCCCTCCTACGAGCAGTACTTC. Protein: CASSLTSGRNGPSYEQYF.

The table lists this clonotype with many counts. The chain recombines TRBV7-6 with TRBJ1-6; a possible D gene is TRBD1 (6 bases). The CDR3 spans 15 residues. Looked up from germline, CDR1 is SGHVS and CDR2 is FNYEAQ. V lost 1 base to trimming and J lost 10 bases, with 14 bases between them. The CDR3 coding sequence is TGTGCCAGCAGCTTAGAGGACAGTTCCGGGTCACCCCTCCACTTT. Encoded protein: CASSLEDSSGSPLHF.

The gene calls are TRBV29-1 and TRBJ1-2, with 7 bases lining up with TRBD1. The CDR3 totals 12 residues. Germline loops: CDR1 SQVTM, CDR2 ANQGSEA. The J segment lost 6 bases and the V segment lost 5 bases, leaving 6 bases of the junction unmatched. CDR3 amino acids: CSVIDRVHGYTF. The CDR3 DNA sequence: TGCAGCGTTATAGACAGGGTCCATGGCTACACCTTC.

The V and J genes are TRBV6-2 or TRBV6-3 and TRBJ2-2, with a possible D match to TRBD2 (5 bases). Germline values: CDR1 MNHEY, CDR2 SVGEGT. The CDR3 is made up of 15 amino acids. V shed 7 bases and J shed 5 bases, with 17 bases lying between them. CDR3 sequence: CASIFSPGGTGELFF. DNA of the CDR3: TGTGCCAGCATTTTCTCCCCCGGCGGGACCGGGGAGCTGTTTTTT.

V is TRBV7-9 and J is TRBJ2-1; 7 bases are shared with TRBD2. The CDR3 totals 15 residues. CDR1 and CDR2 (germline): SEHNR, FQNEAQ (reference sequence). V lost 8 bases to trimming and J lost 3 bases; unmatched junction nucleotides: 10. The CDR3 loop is CASCPESGIYNEQFF. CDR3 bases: TGTGCCAGCTGCCCGGAGAGCGGGATCTACAATGAGCAGTTCTTC.

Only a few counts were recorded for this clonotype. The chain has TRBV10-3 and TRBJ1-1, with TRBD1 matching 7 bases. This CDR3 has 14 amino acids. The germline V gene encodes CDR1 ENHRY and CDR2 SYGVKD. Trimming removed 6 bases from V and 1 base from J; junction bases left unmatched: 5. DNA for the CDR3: TGTGCCATCAGATACAGGGGCGGGAACACTGAAGCTTTCTTT. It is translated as CAIRYRGGNTEAFF.

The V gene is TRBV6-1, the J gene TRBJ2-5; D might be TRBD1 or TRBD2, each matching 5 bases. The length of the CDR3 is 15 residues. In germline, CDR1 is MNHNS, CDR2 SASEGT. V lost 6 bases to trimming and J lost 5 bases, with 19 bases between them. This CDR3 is CASRASGTLGETQYF. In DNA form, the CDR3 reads TGTGCCAGCAGGGCCTCCGGGACCCTGGGGGAGACCCAGTACTTC.

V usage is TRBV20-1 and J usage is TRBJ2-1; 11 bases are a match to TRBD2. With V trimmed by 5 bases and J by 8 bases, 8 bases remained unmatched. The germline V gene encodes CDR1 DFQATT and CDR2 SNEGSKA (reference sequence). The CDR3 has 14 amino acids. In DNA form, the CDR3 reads TGCAGTGCTCAAACTAGCGGGAGAGGCGATGAGCAGTTCTTC. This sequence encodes CSAQTSGRGDEQFF.

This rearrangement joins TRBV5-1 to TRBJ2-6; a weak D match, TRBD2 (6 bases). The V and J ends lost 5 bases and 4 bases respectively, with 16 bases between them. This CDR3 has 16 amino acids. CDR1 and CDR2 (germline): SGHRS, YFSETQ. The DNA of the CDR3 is TGCGCCAGCAGTGGGGAGGTTGAGGCCGGGGCCAACGTCCTGACTTTC. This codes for CASSGEVEAGANVLTF.

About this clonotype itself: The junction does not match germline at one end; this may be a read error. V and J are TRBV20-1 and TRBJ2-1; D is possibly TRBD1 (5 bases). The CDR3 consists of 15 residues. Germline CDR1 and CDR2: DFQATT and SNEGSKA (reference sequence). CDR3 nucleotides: TGCAGTGCTGGAGATAGACAGAGCTCCTACAATGAGCAGTTCTTC. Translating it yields CSAGDRQSSYNEQFF.

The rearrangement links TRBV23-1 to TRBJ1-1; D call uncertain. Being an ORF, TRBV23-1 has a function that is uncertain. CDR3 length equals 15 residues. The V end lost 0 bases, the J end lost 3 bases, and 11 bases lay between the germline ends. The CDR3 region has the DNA TGCGCCAGCAGTCAATCTCGGGGATTGGACACTGAAGCTTTCTTT. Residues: CASSQSRGLDTEAFF.

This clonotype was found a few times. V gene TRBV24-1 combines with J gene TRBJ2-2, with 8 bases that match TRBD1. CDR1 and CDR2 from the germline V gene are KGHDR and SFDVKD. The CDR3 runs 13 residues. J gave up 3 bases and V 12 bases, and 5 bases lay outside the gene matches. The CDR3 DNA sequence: TGTGCCGTAGGGGACAGGTACACCGGGGAGCTGTTTTTT. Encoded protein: CAVGDRYTGELFF.

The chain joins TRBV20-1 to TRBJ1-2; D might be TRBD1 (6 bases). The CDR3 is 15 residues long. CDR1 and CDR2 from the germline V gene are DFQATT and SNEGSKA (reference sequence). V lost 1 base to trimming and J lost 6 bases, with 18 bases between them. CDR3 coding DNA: TGCAGTGCTAGAGGGACTGGGGGGCTCGAACATGGCTACACCTTC. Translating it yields CSARGTGGLEHGYTF.

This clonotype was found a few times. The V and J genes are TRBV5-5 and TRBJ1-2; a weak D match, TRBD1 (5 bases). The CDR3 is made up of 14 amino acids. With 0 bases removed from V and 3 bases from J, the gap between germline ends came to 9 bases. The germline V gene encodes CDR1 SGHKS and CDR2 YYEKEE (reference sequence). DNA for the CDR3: TGTGCCAGCAGCTTGGGGCAGGGCGACTATGGCTACACCTTC. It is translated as CASSLGQGDYGYTF. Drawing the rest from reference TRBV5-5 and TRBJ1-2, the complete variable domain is DAGVTQSPTHLIKTRGQQVTLRCSPISGHKSVSWYQQVLGQGPQFIFQYYEKEERGRGNFPDRFSARQFPNYSSELNVNALLLGDSALYLCASSLGQGDYGYTFGSGTRLTVV.

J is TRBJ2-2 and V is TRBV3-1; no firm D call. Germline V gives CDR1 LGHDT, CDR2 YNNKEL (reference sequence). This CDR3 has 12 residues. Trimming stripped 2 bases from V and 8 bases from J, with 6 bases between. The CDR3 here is CASSQRAGELFF. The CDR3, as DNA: TGTGCCAGCAGCCAACGTGCGGGGGAGCTGTTTTTT.

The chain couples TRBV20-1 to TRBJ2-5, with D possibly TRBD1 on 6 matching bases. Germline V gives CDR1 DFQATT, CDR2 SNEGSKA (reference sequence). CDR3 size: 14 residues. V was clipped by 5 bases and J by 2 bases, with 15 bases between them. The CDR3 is CSAYRDNFQETQYF. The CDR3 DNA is TGCAGTGCTTACCGGGACAACTTTCAAGAGACCCAGTACTTC.